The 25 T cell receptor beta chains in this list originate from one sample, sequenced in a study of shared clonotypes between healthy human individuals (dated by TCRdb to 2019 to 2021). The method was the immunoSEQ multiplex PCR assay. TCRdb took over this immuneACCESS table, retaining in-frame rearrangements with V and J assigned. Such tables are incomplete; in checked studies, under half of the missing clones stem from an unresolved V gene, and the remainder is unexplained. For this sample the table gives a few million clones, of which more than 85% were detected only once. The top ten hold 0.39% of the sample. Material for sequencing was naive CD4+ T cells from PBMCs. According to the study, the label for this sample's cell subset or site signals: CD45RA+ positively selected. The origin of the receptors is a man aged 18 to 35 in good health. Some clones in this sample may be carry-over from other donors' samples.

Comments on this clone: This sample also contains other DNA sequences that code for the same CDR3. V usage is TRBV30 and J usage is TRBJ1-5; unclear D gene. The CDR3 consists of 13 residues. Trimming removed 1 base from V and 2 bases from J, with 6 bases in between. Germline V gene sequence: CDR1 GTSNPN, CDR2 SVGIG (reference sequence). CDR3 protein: CAWSGTGNQPQHF. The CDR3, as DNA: TGTGCCTGGAGTGGGACGGGCAATCAGCCCCAGCATTTT.

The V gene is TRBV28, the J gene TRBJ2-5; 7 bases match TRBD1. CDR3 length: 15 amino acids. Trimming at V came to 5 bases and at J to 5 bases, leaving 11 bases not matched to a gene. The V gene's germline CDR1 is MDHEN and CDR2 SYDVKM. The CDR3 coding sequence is TGTGCCAGCAGTCCTATGACAGGGAGAAGGGAGACCCAGTACTTC. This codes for CASSPMTGRRETQYF.

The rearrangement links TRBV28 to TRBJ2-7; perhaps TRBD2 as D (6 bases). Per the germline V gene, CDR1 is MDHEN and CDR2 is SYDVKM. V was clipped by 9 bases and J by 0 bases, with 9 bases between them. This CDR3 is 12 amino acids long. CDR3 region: CASGLRSYEQYF. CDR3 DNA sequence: TGTGCCAGTGGACTACGCTCCTACGAGCAGTACTTC.

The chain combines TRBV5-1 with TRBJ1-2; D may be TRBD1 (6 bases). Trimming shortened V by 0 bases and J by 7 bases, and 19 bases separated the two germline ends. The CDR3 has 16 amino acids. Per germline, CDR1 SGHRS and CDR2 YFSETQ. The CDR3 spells CASSLGPQGDGAGYTF. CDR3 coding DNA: TGCGCCAGCAGCTTGGGGCCACAGGGAGACGGGGCTGGCTACACCTTC.

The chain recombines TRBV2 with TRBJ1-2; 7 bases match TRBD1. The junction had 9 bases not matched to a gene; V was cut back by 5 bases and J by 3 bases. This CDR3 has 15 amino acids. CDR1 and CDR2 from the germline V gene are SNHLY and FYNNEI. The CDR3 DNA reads TGTGCCAGCAGTCCCCCGAGACAGGGAGACTATGGCTACACCTTC. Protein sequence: CASSPPRQGDYGYTF. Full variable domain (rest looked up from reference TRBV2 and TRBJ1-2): EPEVTQTPSHQVTQMGQEVILRCVPISNHLYFYWYRQILGQKVEFLVSFYNNEISEKSEIFDDQFSVERPDGSNFTLKIRSTKLEDSAMYFCASSPPRQGDYGYTFGSGTRLTVV.

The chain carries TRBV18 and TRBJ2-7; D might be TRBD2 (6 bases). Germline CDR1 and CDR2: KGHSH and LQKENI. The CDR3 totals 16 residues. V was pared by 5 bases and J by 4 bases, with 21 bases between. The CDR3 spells CASSSAARFGGYEQYF. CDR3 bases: TGTGCCAGCTCAAGCGCAGCCCGGTTCGGGGGATACGAGCAGTACTTC.

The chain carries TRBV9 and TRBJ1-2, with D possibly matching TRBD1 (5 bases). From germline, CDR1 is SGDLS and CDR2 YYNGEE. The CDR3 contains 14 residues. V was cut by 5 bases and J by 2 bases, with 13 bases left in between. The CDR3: CASRRGASNYGYTF. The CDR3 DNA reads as TGTGCCAGCAGAAGGGGAGCGTCGAACTATGGCTACACCTTC.

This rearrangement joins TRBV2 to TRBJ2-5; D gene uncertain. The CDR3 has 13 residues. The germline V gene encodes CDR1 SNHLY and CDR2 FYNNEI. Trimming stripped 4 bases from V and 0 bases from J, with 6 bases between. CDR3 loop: CASSGDYQETQYF. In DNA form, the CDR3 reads TGTGCCAGCAGTGGAGACTACCAAGAGACCCAGTACTTC.

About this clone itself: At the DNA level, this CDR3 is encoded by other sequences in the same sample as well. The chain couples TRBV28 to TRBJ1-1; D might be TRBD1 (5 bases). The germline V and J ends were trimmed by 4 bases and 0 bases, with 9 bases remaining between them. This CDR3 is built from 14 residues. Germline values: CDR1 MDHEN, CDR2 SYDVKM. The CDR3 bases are TGTGCCAGCAGTTCGGCGGGGCTGAACACTGAAGCTTTCTTT. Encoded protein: CASSSAGLNTEAFF.

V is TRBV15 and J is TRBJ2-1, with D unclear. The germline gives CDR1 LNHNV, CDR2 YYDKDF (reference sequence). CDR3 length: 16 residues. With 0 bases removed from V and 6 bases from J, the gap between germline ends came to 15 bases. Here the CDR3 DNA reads TGTGCCACCAGCAGAGATGGCCCCCTTACAACCAATGAGCAGTTCTTC. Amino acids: CATSRDGPLTTNEQFF.

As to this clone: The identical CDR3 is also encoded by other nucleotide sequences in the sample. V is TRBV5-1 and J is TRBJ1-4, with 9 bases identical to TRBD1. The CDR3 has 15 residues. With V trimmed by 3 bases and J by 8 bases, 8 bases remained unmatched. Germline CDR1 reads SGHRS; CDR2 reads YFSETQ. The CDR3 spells CASSSTGQGGEKLFF. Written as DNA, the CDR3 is TGCGCCAGCAGCTCGACGGGACAGGGTGGGGAAAAACTGTTTTTT.

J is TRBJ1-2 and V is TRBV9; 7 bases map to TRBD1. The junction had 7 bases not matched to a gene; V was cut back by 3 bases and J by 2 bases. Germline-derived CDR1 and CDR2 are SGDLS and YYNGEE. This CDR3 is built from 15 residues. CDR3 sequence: CASSGDSGQNYGYTF. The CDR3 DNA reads TGTGCCAGCAGCGGGGACAGCGGACAAAACTATGGCTACACCTTC. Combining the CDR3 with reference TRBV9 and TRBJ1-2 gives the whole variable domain DSGVTQTPKHLITATGQRVTLRCSPRSGDLSVYWYQQSLDQGLQFLIQYYNGEERAKGNILERFSAQQFPDLHSELNLSSLELGDSALYFCASSGDSGQNYGYTFGSGTRLTVV.

The CDR3 sequence is CATRPGGGIYGYTF. CDR3 DNA: TGTGCCACGCGGCCCGGGGGCGGAATCTATGGCTACACCTTC. The rearrangement links TRBV28 to TRBJ1-2, with D possibly TRBD1 on 6 matching bases. Germline CDR1 MDHEN, CDR2 SYDVKM. This CDR3 has 14 residues. The germline V and J ends were trimmed by 10 bases and 4 bases, with 19 bases remaining between them.

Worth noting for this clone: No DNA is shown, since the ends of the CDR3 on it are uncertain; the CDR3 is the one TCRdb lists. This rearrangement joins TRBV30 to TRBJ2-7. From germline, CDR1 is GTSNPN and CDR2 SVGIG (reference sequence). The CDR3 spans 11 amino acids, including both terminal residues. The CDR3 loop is CAWAFGAQGYF.

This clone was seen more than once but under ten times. The CDR3 spells CASSVDSGSASGELFF. The CDR3 nucleotides are TGTGCCAGCAGCGTAGACAGCGGGAGCGCTAGCGGGGAGCTGTTTTTT. V usage is TRBV9 and J usage is TRBJ2-2, with TRBD2 matching 8 bases. The CDR3 contains 16 residues. CDR1 and CDR2 from the germline V gene are SGDLS and YYNGEE. With V trimmed by 0 bases and J by 7 bases, 8 bases remained unmatched.

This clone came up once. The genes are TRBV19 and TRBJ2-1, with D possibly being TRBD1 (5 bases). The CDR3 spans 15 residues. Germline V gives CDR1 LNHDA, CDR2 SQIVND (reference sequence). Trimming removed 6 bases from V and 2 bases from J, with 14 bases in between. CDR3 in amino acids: CASRKQGLPYNEQFF. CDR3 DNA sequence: TGTGCCAGTAGGAAGCAGGGCCTCCCCTACAATGAGCAGTTCTTC.

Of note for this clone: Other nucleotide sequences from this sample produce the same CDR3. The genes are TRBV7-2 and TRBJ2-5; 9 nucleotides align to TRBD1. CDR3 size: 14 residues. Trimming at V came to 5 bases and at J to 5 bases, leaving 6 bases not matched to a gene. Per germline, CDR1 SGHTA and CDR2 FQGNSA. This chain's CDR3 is CASSPRTGEETQYF. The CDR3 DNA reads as TGTGCCAGCAGCCCACGGACAGGGGAGGAGACCCAGTACTTC.

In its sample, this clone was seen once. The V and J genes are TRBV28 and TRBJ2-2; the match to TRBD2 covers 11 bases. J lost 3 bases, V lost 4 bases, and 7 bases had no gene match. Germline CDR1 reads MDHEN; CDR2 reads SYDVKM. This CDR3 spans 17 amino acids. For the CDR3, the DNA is TGTGCCAGCAGTTCCCCTCGTAGCGGGAGGGACACCGGGGAGCTGTTTTTT. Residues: CASSSPRSGRDTGELFF.

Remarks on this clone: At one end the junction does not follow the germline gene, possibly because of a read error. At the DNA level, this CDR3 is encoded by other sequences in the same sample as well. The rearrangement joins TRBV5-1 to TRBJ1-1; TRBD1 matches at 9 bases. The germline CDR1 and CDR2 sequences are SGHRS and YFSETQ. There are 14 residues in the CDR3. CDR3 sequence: CASSLDRGNTEAFF. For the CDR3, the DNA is TGCGCCAGCAGTTTGGACAGGGGGAACACTGAAGCTTTCTTT.

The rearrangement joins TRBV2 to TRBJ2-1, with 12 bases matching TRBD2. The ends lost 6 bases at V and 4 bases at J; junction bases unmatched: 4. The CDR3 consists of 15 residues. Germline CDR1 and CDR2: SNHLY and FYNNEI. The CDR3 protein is CASSTGTSGYNEQFF. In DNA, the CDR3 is TGTGCCAGCAGCACCGGGACTAGCGGGTACAATGAGCAGTTCTTC. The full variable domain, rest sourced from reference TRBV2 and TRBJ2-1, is EPEVTQTPSHQVTQMGQEVILRCVPISNHLYFYWYRQILGQKVEFLVSFYNNEISEKSEIFDDQFSVERPDGSNFTLKIRSTKLEDSAMYFCASSTGTSGYNEQFFGPGTRLTVL.

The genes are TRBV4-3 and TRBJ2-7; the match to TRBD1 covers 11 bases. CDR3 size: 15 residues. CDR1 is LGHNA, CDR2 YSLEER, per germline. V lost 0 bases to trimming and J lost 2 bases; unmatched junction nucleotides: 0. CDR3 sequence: CASSQEGQGAYEQYF. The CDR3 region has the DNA TGCGCCAGCAGCCAAGAGGGACAGGGGGCCTACGAGCAGTACTTC.

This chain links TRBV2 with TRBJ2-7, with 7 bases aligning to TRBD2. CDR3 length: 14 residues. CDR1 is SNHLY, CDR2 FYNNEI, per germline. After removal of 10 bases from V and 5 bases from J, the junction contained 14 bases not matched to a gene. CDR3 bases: TGTGCCACCCACGGAGGGAGGGTAGTCAACGAGCAGTACTTC. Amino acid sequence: CATHGGRVVNEQYF.

CDR3 sequence reads: CASSSGRGNTEAFF. In DNA form, the CDR3 reads TGTGCCAGCAGTTCCGGAAGGGGGAACACTGAAGCTTTCTTT. J is TRBJ1-1 and V is TRBV6-5; maybe TRBD1 (5 bases). The ends were cut back, 4 bases at V and 1 base at J, with 10 bases in the middle. Per the germline V gene, CDR1 is MNHEY and CDR2 is SVGAGI. The CDR3 loop spans 14 amino acids.

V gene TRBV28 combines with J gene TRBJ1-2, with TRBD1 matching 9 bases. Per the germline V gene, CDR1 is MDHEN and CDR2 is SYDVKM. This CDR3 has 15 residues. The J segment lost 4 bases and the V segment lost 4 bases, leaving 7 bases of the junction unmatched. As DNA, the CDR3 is TGTGCCAGCAGTTCCCCGGGACAGGGCCTCTATGGCTACACCTTC. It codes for CASSSPGQGLYGYTF.

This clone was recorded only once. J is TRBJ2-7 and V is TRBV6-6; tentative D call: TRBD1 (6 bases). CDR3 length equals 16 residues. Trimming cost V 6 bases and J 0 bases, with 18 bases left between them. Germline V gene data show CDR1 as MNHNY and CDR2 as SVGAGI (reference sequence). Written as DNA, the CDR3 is TGTGCCAGCAGCACCTCGGACAGTACGAGCTCCTACGAGCAGTACTTC. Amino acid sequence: CASSTSDSTSSYEQYF.